This TCR beta chain stems from a study of graft-versus-host responses after intestinal transplantation. Overall study: Multivisceral, liver-intestinal, or isolated intestinal grafts were transplanted into recipients. Each recipient received anti-thymocyte globulin induction, then tacrolimus and steroids for around three years.

A word on this clone: Its matching antigen is unknown.

The assay was immunoSEQ multiplex PCR, and TCRdb's table has in-frame clones only and misses some. In the table there are more than 100,000 clones, 85% to 95% of which are singletons. Study outcomes and limitations: Declining HvG levels early post-transplant were linked to peak circulating GvH clone levels. Recipient marrow contained GvH clones, some of which appeared first in ileum or blood.

The CDR3 length is 13 residues. From germline, CDR1 is KGHSH and CDR2 LQKENI. Trimming cost V 2 bases and J 8 bases, with 10 bases left between them. This clonotype was obtained from a human donor who received an intestinal transplant. Sequencing used unstimulated CD4+ T cells sorted from spleen or lymph node cells, obtained before intestinal transplant. The chain couples TRBV18 to TRBJ2-1, with TRBD2 as a possible D gene (7 bases). CDR3 nucleotide sequence: TGTGCCAGCTCACCAAGGGGGGGCGATGAGCAGTTCTTC. Protein sequence: CASSPRGGDEQFF. Using reference TRBV18 and TRBJ2-1 for the parts outside the CDR3, the full variable domain is NAGVMQNPRHLVRRRGQEARLRCSPMKGHSHVYWYRQLPEEGLKFMVYLQKENIIDESGMPKERFSAEFPKEGPSILRIQQVVRGDSAAYFCASSPRGGDEQFFGPGTRLTVL.